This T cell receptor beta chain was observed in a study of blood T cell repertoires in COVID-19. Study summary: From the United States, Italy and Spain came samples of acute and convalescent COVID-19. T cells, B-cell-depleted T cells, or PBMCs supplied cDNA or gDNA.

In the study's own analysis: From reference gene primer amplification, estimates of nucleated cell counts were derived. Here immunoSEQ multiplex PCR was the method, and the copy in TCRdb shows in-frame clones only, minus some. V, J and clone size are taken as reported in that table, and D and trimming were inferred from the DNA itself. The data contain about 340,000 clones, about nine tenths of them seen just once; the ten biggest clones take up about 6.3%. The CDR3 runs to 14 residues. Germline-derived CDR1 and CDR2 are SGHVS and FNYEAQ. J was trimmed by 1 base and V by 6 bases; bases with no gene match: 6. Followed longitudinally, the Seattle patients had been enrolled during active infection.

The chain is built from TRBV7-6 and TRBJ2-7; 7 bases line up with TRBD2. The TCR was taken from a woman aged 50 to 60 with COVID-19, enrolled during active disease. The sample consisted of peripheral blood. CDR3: CASRTTSASYEQYF. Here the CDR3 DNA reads TGTGCCAGCAGGACCACTAGCGCGTCCTACGAGCAGTACTTC.